This T cell receptor (beta chain) was obtained from a study of T cells after yellow fever vaccination. TCRdb redid the calling of the 5' RACE reads with MiXCR, one entry per CDR3 protein. This sample yields about 74,000 distinct CDR3 sequences, of which approximately 7% are seen a single time; roughly a third belongs to the top ten. Germline V gene sequence: CDR1 SQVTM, CDR2 ANQGSEA. This CDR3 is 16 amino acids long. The J segment lost 2 bases and the V segment lost 2 bases, leaving 5 bases of the junction unmatched. This clonotype was counted only a few times. The source material was CD8+ T cells sorted from PBMCs, sampled 4 to 5 days after the first yellow fever vaccination. The chain joins TRBV29-1 to TRBJ2-3; 12 bases match TRBD2. The receptor was derived from a man between 18 and 35 years old who received the YFV17D yellow fever vaccine. In DNA, the CDR3 is TGCAGCGTTGAAACCGGACTAGCGGGGACCACAGATACGCAGTATTTT. Protein: CSVETGLAGTTDTQYF.